A few counts support the clone carrying this T cell receptor (beta chain). Germline-derived CDR1 and CDR2 are MGHRA and YSYEKL. The CDR3 runs to 14 residues. V lost 4 bases to trimming and J lost 4 bases, with 11 bases between them. The sample is drawn from a study of shared clonotypes between healthy human individuals. Here immunoSEQ multiplex PCR was the method, and the copy in TCRdb shows in-frame clones only, minus some. The profile shows roughly 2,000,000 clones, just over 90% of them singletons. Naive CD8 cells comprised CD45RO-negative, CCR7-positively selected cells, excluding terminally differentiated effector memory CD45RA+ cells.

Material for sequencing was naive CD8+ T cells from PBMCs. The source of this sequence is a man aged 18-30 years in good health. Some clones in this sample may be carry-over from other donors' samples. The rearrangement joins TRBV4-1 to TRBJ1-5; D gene unclear. The CDR3 is CASSPRLGNQPQHF. The CDR3 DNA follows: TGCGCCAGCAGCCCCAGACTGGGAAATCAGCCCCAGCATTTT.